The 13 T cell receptor beta chains below were found in one sample sequenced in a study of T cell repertoires in cytomegalovirus infection. TCRdb fed the reads into MiXCR, producing one record per CDR3 protein. The sample contains 450,000 to 550,000 distinct CDR3 sequences, about 42% of which appear only once. The antigens for these receptors are not known. The sequencing used cultured PBMCs, collected from culture after CMV antigen stimulation. The source of these receptors is a human donor in good health (CMV status not recorded). Some clones in this sample may be carry-over from other donors' samples.

This clonotype was observed a handful of times. The chain employs TRBV20-1 and TRBJ2-3; 12 bases are shared with TRBD2. The CDR3 runs 15 residues. In germline, CDR1 is DFQATT, CDR2 SNEGSKA (reference sequence). The V gene end was trimmed by 4 bases and the J gene end by 6 bases; junction bases not matched to a gene: 8. In DNA, the CDR3 is TGCAGTGCTATAAAGACTAGCGGGGGTTCCGATACGCAGTATTTT. Amino acid sequence: CSAIKTSGGSDTQYF.

The J gene is TRBJ2-7, the V gene TRBV7-6; 10 positions agree with TRBD1. Germline trimming cut 5 bases from V and 5 bases from J; bases unmatched to any gene: 9. Germline-derived CDR1 and CDR2 are SGHVS and FNYEAQ. The CDR3 extends over 15 amino acids. In DNA form, the CDR3 reads TGTGCCAGCAGCGACCGGGACAGGGGTTCGGACGAGCAGTACTTC. It specifies CASSDRDRGSDEQYF.

The chain combines TRBV20-1 with TRBJ1-6; 10 bases are shared with TRBD1. Germline CDR1 reads DFQATT; CDR2 reads SNEGSKA (reference sequence). The J segment lost 9 bases and the V segment lost 3 bases, leaving 5 bases of the junction unmatched. CDR3 length: 14 amino acids. The CDR3 spells CSARVGTGVSPLHF. The CDR3 DNA reads TGCAGTGCTAGGGTTGGGACAGGGGTTTCACCCCTCCACTTT.

The DNA of the CDR3 is TGTGCCAGCAGTTTCGGTGGGGGGTTTGCAGATACGCAGTATTTT. It specifies CASSFGGGFADTQYF. The chain has TRBV11-2 and TRBJ2-3; TRBD2 might be the D (6 bases). CDR1 is SGHAT and CDR2 is FQNNGV in the germline V gene. V was trimmed by 6 bases and J by 4 bases, leaving 17 bases between them. The CDR3 loop spans 15 amino acids.

This clonotype showed up just a few times. The chain combines TRBV7-2 with TRBJ2-3; D uncertain. Looked up from germline, CDR1 is SGHTA and CDR2 is FQGNSA. CDR3 length: 14 amino acids. The V end lost 5 bases, the J end lost 2 bases, and 11 bases lay between the germline ends. The CDR3 loop is CASSRQTSTDTQYF. The CDR3 nucleotides read TGTGCCAGCAGCCGTCAGACTTCCACAGATACGCAGTATTTT.

The sample holds one count of this clonotype. The gene calls are TRBV15 and TRBJ1-6, with a possible D match to TRBD1 (6 bases). Germline CDR1 reads LNHNV; CDR2 reads YYDKDF (reference sequence). The CDR3 loop spans 16 amino acids. V shed 1 base and J shed 7 bases, with 14 bases lying between them. The CDR3 sequence is CATSRGYPGTNSPLHF. CDR3 coding DNA: TGTGCCACCAGCAGAGGGTACCCAGGGACAAATTCACCCCTCCACTTT.

This clonotype was detected only a few times. The chain employs TRBV7-2 and TRBJ2-5; 10 bases line up with TRBD2. From germline, CDR1 is SGHTA and CDR2 FQGNSA. The junction had 8 bases not matched to a gene; V was cut back by 5 bases and J by 5 bases. The CDR3 is 15 residues long. In DNA form, the CDR3 reads TGTGCCAGCAGCGTGAGCGGGGGGGCCTTGGAGACCCAGTACTTC. It encodes CASSVSGGALETQYF. Variable domain in full (rest from reference TRBV7-2 and TRBJ2-5): GAGVSQSPSNKVTEKGKDVELRCDPISGHTALYWYRQSLGQGLEFLIYFQGNSAPDKSGLPSDRFSAERTGGSVSTLTIQRTQQEDSAVYLCASSVSGGALETQYFGPGTRLLVL.

The rearrangement links TRBV7-6 to TRBJ2-7; D is possibly TRBD1 or TRBD2 (5 bases each). V was pared by 5 bases and J by 2 bases, with 16 bases between. The CDR3 spans 15 residues. Per the germline V gene, CDR1 is SGHVS and CDR2 is FNYEAQ. This chain's CDR3 is CASSPGRGAAYEQYF. The DNA of the CDR3 is TGTGCCAGCAGCCCGGGACGCGGAGCTGCCTACGAGCAGTACTTC.

This clonotype was picked up one time. This sequence joins TRBV28 and TRBJ2-3; D uncertain. V was cut by 9 bases and J by 4 bases, with 8 bases left in between. The CDR3 loop spans 11 amino acids. Germline V gives CDR1 MDHEN, CDR2 SYDVKM. CDR3 in DNA: TGTGCCAGTGCCTTGTCAGATACGCAGTATTTT. Translated, it gives CASALSDTQYF.

This CDR3 is CASSEQPGLASGGNEQFF. For the CDR3, the DNA is TGTGCCAGCAGTGAACAACCCGGTTTGGCTAGCGGGGGCAATGAGCAGTTCTTC. The chain carries TRBV6-1 and TRBJ2-1; 10 nucleotides align to TRBD2. Per germline, CDR1 MNHNS and CDR2 SASEGT. CDR3 length: 18 residues. The V gene end was trimmed by 2 bases and the J gene end by 6 bases; junction bases not matched to a gene: 13.

Here the CDR3 reads CASSSRSGPQWEKLFF. The CDR3, as DNA: TGTGCCAGCAGTTCGAGATCCGGGCCCCAGTGGGAAAAACTGTTTTTT. The V gene is TRBV12-3 or TRBV12-4, the J gene TRBJ1-4; unclear D gene. Trimming removed 4 bases at V and 8 bases at J, with 20 bases between. This CDR3 has 16 amino acids.

This clonotype occurred many times. The genes are TRBV11-2 and TRBJ2-7; 8 bases map to TRBD1. Germline V gives CDR1 SGHAT, CDR2 FQNNGV. The CDR3 is 14 residues long. V was clipped by 3 bases and J by 4 bases; unmatched bases: 5. Here the CDR3 reads CASSFGQGPYEQYF. CDR3 in DNA: TGTGCCAGCAGCTTCGGACAGGGACCTTACGAGCAGTACTTC.

V usage is TRBV2 and J usage is TRBJ1-5; TRBD1 matches 8 bases. The CDR3 extends over 19 amino acids. From germline, CDR1 is SNHLY and CDR2 FYNNEI. V was pared by 5 bases and J by 0 bases, with 15 bases of the junction left unmatched. For the CDR3, the DNA is TGTGCCAGCAGTCAGCCGCTAAACAGGGGGGAATATAGCAATCAGCCCCAGCATTTT. This encodes CASSQPLNRGEYSNQPQHF.